This entry features one TCR beta chain sequence. Trimming at V came to 3 bases and at J to 3 bases, leaving 3 bases not matched to a gene. Germline V gives CDR1 KGHSH, CDR2 LQKENI. This CDR3 comprises 15 residues. This sample is drawn from a study of blood T cell repertoires in COVID-19. Data came from immunoSEQ multiplex PCR; TCRdb stores just in-frame clones and leaves some out. The top ten hold 0.58% of the sample, which has about 170,000 clones, around 87% seen once. This sequence joins TRBV18 and TRBJ2-1, with TRBD2 matching over 9 bases. Specimen: peripheral blood. The receptor's source is a man between 60 and 70 years old with COVID-19, enrolled during active disease. The DNA for the CDR3 is TGTGCCAGCTCACCCCGGACTAGCGACTACAATGAGCAGTTCTTC. It translates to CASSPRTSDYNEQFF.